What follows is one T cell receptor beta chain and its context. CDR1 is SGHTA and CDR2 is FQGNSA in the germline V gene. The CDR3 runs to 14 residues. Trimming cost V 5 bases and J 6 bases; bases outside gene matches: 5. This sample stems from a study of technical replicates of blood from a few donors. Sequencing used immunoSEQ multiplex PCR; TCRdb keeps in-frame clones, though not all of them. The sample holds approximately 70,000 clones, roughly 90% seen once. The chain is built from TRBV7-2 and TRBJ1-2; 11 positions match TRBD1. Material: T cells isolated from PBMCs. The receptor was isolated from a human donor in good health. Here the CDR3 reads CASSRGQGANGYTF. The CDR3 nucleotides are TGTGCCAGCAGCAGAGGACAGGGGGCAAATGGCTACACCTTC.